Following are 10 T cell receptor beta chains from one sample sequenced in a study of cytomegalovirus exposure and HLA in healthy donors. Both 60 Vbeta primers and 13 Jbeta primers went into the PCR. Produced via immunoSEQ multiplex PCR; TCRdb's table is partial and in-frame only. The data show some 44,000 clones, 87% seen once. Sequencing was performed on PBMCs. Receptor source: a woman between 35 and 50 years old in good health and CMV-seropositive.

The CDR3 DNA is TGTGCCAGTGGGACAGGGAAGAGGACTGAAGCTTTCTTT. It yields the protein CASGTGKRTEAFF. This sequence joins TRBV19 and TRBJ1-1, with 9 bases lining up with TRBD1. CDR1 is LNHDA and CDR2 is SQIVND in the germline V gene (reference sequence). V was pared by 8 bases and J by 5 bases, with 6 bases of the junction left unmatched. This CDR3 is 13 amino acids long. The full variable domain, its missing parts supplied by reference TRBV19 and TRBJ1-1, is DGGITQSPKYLFRKEGQNVTLSCEQNLNHDAMYWYRQDPGQGLRLIYYSQIVNDFQKGDIAEGYSVSREKKESFPLTVTSAQKNPTAFYLCASGTGKRTEAFFGQGTRLTVV.

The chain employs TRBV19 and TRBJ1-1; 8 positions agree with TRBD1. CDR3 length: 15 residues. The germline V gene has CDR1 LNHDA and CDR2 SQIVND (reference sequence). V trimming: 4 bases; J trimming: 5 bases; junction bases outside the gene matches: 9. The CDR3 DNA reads TGTGCCAGTAGTAAACCCGGACAGGGTAGGACTGAAGCTTTCTTT. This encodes CASSKPGQGRTEAFF.

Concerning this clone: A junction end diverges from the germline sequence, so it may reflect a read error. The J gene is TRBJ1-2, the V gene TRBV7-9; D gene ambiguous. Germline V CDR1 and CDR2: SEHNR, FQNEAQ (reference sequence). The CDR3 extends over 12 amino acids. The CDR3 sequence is CSSSLLNYGYTF. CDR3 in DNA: TGTTCCAGCAGCTTACTTAACTATGGCTACACCTTC.

This chain's CDR3 is CASSFGPGTDTQYF. In DNA form, the CDR3 reads TGCGCCAGCAGCTTTGGCCCGGGGACAGATACGCAGTATTTT. This chain connects TRBV5-1 to TRBJ2-3, with D possibly TRBD2 on 5 matching bases. The CDR3 has 14 residues. CDR1 SGHRS and CDR2 YFSETQ come from the germline V gene. Trimming left V 2 bases short and J 3 bases short, with 10 bases between.

CDR3 nucleotides: TGTGCCAGCAGATCCGGTAGCTCCTACAATGAGCAGTTCTTC. Translation gives CASRSGSSYNEQFF. The chain joins TRBV5-4 to TRBJ2-1; no reliable D call. Trimming shortened V by 5 bases and J by 0 bases, and 9 bases separated the two germline ends. The germline V gene has CDR1 SGHNT and CDR2 YYREEE (reference sequence). This CDR3 spans 14 amino acids.

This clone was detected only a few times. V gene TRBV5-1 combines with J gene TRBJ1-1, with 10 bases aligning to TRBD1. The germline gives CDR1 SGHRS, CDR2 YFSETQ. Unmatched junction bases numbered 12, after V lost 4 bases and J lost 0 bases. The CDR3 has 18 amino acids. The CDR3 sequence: CASSPYPGQGHMNTEAFF. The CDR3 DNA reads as TGCGCCAGCAGCCCATACCCGGGACAGGGGCACATGAACACTGAAGCTTTCTTT. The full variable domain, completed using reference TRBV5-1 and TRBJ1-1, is KAGVTQTPRYLIKTRGQQVTLSCSPISGHRSVSWYQQTPGQGLQFLFEYFSETQRNKGNFPGRFSGRQFSNSRSEMNVSTLELGDSALYLCASSPYPGQGHMNTEAFFGQGTRLTVV.

The CDR3 reads CASSLNRLGGRSEKLFF. The CDR3, as DNA: TGTGCCAGCAGCTTAAACCGATTGGGGGGGCGCAGTGAAAAACTGTTTTTT. The chain joins TRBV7-2 to TRBJ1-4; TRBD1 is a possible D gene (6 bases). This CDR3 spans 17 amino acids. Germline V gene data show CDR1 as SGHTA and CDR2 as FQGNSA. The germline V and J ends were trimmed by 2 bases and 7 bases, with 20 bases remaining between them.

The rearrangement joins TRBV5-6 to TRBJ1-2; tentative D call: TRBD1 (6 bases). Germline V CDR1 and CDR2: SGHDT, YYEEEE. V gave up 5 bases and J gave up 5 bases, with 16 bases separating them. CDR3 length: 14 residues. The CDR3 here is CASRVRGGPYGYTF. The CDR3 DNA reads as TGTGCCAGCAGGGTGAGGGGGGGCCCTTATGGCTACACCTTC. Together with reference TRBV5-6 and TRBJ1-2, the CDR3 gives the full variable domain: DAGVTQSPTHLIKTRGQQVTLRCSPKSGHDTVSWYQQALGQGPQFIFQYYEEEERQRGNFPDRFSGHQFPNYSSELNVNALLLGDSALYLCASRVRGGPYGYTFGSGTRLTVV.

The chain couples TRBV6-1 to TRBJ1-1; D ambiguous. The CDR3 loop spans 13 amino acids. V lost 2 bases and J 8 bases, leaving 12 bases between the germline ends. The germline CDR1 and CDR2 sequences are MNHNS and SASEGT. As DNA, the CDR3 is TGTGCCAGCAGTGAAACTCCTAGGTTCGAAGCTTTCTTT. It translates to CASSETPRFEAFF.

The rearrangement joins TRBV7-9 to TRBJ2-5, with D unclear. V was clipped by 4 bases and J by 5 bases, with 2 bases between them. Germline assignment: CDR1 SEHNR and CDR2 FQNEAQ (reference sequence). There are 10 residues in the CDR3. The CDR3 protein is CASSSETQYF. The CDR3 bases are TGTGCCAGCAGCTCGGAGACCCAGTACTTC.